This entry lists 27 T cell receptor beta chains sequenced from one sample in a study of blood T cell repertoires in COVID-19. The method was immunoSEQ multiplex PCR; TCRdb's version includes in-frame clones alone and lacks a portion of them. The sample includes 400,000 to 450,000 clones, roughly 88% seen only once; the top ten take around 1.4%. Sequenced material: peripheral blood. All receptors come from a woman aged 25 to 39 with active or convalescent COVID-19.

This clone was seen a handful of times. This sequence joins TRBV5-4 and TRBJ2-2; D remains unclear. The CDR3 is 14 residues long. Deletions cut 1 base from V and 5 bases from J, with 9 bases between. The V gene's germline CDR1 is SGHNT and CDR2 YYREEE (reference sequence). The CDR3 is CASSLRHGTGELFF. The DNA for the CDR3 is TGTGCCAGCAGCTTGCGGCACGGGACCGGGGAGCTGTTTTTT.

Comments on this clone: One end of the junction does not line up with germline, which may come from a read error. The genes are TRBV6-5 and TRBJ1-2; D is uncertain. CDR3 length: 12 amino acids. The germline V gene has CDR1 MNHEY and CDR2 SVGAGI. CDR3 DNA sequence: TGTGCCAGCACCGATCCGGAGTATGGCCACACCTTC. It codes for CASTDPEYGHTF.

The chain has TRBV11-2 and TRBJ1-4, with TRBD1 identical over 10 bases. The CDR3 consists of 16 residues. Germline trimming cut 5 bases from V and 5 bases from J; bases unmatched to any gene: 8. The germline V gene encodes CDR1 SGHAT and CDR2 FQNNGV. Here the CDR3 reads CASSPTRTGGNEKLFF. The CDR3, as DNA: TGTGCCAGCAGCCCCACCCGGACAGGGGGAAATGAAAAACTGTTTTTT.

The rearrangement joins TRBV5-1 to TRBJ1-1, with 7 bases identical to TRBD1. There are 14 residues in the CDR3. Germline loops: CDR1 SGHRS, CDR2 YFSETQ. After removal of 0 bases from V and 5 bases from J, the junction contained 4 bases not matched to a gene. The CDR3 reads CASSLGQGFTEAFF. Written as DNA, the CDR3 is TGCGCCAGCAGCTTGGGACAGGGATTTACTGAAGCTTTCTTT.

Points on this clone: At one of its ends the junction is not consistent with the germline gene, which may arise from a read error. The chain is built from TRBV5-6 and TRBJ1-2; 9 bases match TRBD1. The CDR3 runs to 12 residues. In germline, CDR1 is SGHDT, CDR2 YYEEEE. The CDR3 region is CASSLEEDRGVF. The CDR3 DNA reads TGTGCCAGCAGCTTGGAGGAAGACAGGGGGGTTTTC. The full variable domain, with the rest looked up from reference TRBV5-6 and TRBJ1-2, is DAGVTQSPTHLIKTRGQQVTLRCSPKSGHDTVSWYQQALGQGPQFIFQYYEEEERQRGNFPDRFSGHQFPNYSSELNVNALLLGDSALYLCASSLEEDRGVFGSGTRLTVV.

A few counts support this clone. The genes are TRBV19 and TRBJ1-5; D is perhaps TRBD1 (5 bases). This CDR3 has 16 residues. Germline V gene data show CDR1 as LNHDA and CDR2 as SQIVND (reference sequence). V was pared by 3 bases and J by 8 bases, with 20 bases between. The CDR3 loop is CASSIIGWGQQKPQHF. DNA of the CDR3: TGTGCCAGTAGTATTATAGGTTGGGGCCAACAGAAGCCCCAGCATTTT.

The gene calls are TRBV27 and TRBJ1-5; D ambiguous. Germline assignment: CDR1 MNHEY and CDR2 SMNVEV (reference sequence). Trimming shortened V by 6 bases and J by 0 bases, and 6 bases separated the two germline ends. CDR3 length: 13 amino acids. CDR3 amino acids: CASSTGSNQPQHF. CDR3 DNA sequence: TGTGCCAGCAGCACCGGTAGCAATCAGCCCCAGCATTTT.

The sample holds many counts of this clone. The chain employs TRBV7-2 and TRBJ2-7; 8 bases match TRBD2. CDR3 length: 15 residues. The germline V gene encodes CDR1 SGHTA and CDR2 FQGNSA. J was trimmed by 2 bases and V by 3 bases; bases with no gene match: 6. CDR3 coding DNA: TGTGCCAGCAGCTTGCATGCCGGGGGGGCCTACGAGCAGTACTTC. The encoded protein is CASSLHAGGAYEQYF.

V and J are TRBV7-6 and TRBJ2-3, with 7 bases aligning to TRBD2. The CDR3 has 17 amino acids. Germline CDR1 is SGHVS and CDR2 is FNYEAQ. Losses at the gene ends were 1 base for V and 2 bases for J; bases not matched to a gene: 9. This chain's CDR3 is CASSLGFSGGYTDTQYF. As DNA, the CDR3 is TGTGCCAGCAGCTTAGGTTTCTCGGGGGGTTACACAGATACGCAGTATTTT.

V is TRBV7-9 and J is TRBJ2-3; the D is unclear. There are 15 residues in the CDR3. The germline gives CDR1 SEHNR, CDR2 FQNEAQ (reference sequence). Deletions cut 1 base from V and 5 bases from J, with 13 bases between. The DNA for the CDR3 is TGTGCCAGCAGCTTAGAGGCCGGGTTGGGAGATACGCAGTATTTT. Translated, it gives CASSLEAGLGDTQYF.

The chain is built from TRBV6-5 and TRBJ2-1, with 9 bases aligning to TRBD2. CDR3 length equals 15 residues. Germline lookup yields CDR1 MNHEY and CDR2 SVGAGI. The V segment lost 6 bases and the J segment 9 bases; nucleotides outside the gene matches: 12. CDR3 sequence reads: CASSITSGLISEQFF. CDR3 nucleotide sequence: TGTGCCAGCAGCATAACTAGCGGGTTGATTAGTGAGCAGTTCTTC.

This chain connects TRBV19 to TRBJ1-1; D is uncertain. The CDR3 has 11 residues. Germline V lookup: CDR1 LNHDA, CDR2 SQIVND (reference sequence). V shed 9 bases and J shed 6 bases, with 11 bases lying between them. The CDR3, as DNA: TGTGCCAGCACACGTTCCGCTGAAGCTTTCTTT. The encoded protein is CASTRSAEAFF.

A single count supports this clone. The V call is TRBV6-5, the J call TRBJ2-7; D perhaps matches TRBD1 (5 bases). The germline V gene encodes CDR1 MNHEY and CDR2 SVGAGI. V was cut by 11 bases and J by 2 bases, with 16 bases left in between. The CDR3 extends over 13 amino acids. CDR3 amino acids: CAGAQGYPYEQYF. The CDR3 region has the DNA TGTGCCGGCGCCCAGGGTTATCCCTACGAGCAGTACTTC.

The chain has TRBV10-1 and TRBJ1-1; no clear D. CDR1 and CDR2 from the germline V gene are WNHNN and SYGVQD (reference sequence). CDR3 length: 15 amino acids. Between the trimmed V and J ends, which lost 2 bases and 1 base, there was a span of 11 bases. The CDR3 region is CASSEEIRGNTEAFF. The CDR3 DNA follows: TGCGCCAGCAGTGAGGAAATTCGGGGGAACACTGAAGCTTTCTTT.

The V gene is TRBV30, the J gene TRBJ1-3; D is uncertain. Trimming stripped 5 bases from V and 0 bases from J, with 11 bases between. CDR1 is GTSNPN, CDR2 SVGIG, per germline (reference sequence). The CDR3 runs to 14 residues. In DNA, the CDR3 is TGTGCCTGGTTCCCGGTCCGCTCTGGAAACACCATATATTTT. This translates into CAWFPVRSGNTIYF.

The chain has TRBV6-1 and TRBJ2-7, with D perhaps matching TRBD1 (5 bases). The CDR3 runs 17 residues. The germline V gene has CDR1 MNHNS and CDR2 SASEGT. The V and J ends lost 3 bases and 0 bases respectively, with 18 bases between them. The CDR3 loop reads CASSDPSHRLDSYEQYF. The CDR3 DNA sequence: TGTGCCAGCAGTGACCCCTCCCACAGGCTAGACTCCTACGAGCAGTACTTC.

The J gene is TRBJ2-3, the V gene TRBV10-3; the match to TRBD2 covers 12 bases. This CDR3 has 16 amino acids. In germline, CDR1 is ENHRY, CDR2 SYGVKD. J was trimmed by 4 bases and V by 3 bases; bases with no gene match: 5. CDR3 region: CAISDPLAGGPDTQYF. The DNA for the CDR3 is TGTGCCATCAGTGACCCCCTAGCGGGAGGGCCAGATACGCAGTATTTT.

A few counts support this clone. The chain has TRBV7-9 and TRBJ2-2; tentative D call: TRBD2 (5 bases). The CDR3 sequence is 15 residues long. The V end was cut by 1 base, the J end by 6 bases, with 12 bases between. Germline CDR1 SEHNR, CDR2 FQNEAQ (reference sequence). The CDR3 loop is CASSLGLRESGELFF. The CDR3 coding sequence is TGTGCCAGCAGCTTAGGACTTCGGGAATCCGGGGAGCTGTTTTTT.

This clone was recorded only once. V usage is TRBV5-1 and J usage is TRBJ1-1; no reliable D call. The CDR3 spans 13 residues. Germline V gene sequence: CDR1 SGHRS, CDR2 YFSETQ. V lost 0 bases, J lost 4 bases, and 7 bases lay in between. The DNA of the CDR3 is TGCGCCAGCAGCTTGGACAGCATCACTGAAGCTTTCTTT. This translates into CASSLDSITEAFF.

This clone occurred a few times. The CDR3 region is CASSPGTGGYEQYF. The CDR3 coding sequence is TGCGCCAGCAGCCCGGGGACAGGGGGATACGAGCAGTACTTC. The chain uses TRBV5-1 and TRBJ2-7; 11 bases align to TRBD1. Per germline, CDR1 SGHRS and CDR2 YFSETQ. With V trimmed by 4 bases and J by 4 bases, 4 bases remained unmatched. CDR3 length: 14 amino acids.

This chain connects TRBV11-3 to TRBJ2-1; TRBD2 agrees at 10 bases. The V gene end was trimmed by 8 bases and the J gene end by 7 bases; junction bases not matched to a gene: 11. CDR1 SGHNT and CDR2 YENEEA come from the germline V gene. The CDR3 totals 15 residues. In nucleotides, the CDR3 is TGTGCCAGCGGCGAGGGGAGCGGGAGGGGAAATGAGCAGTTCTTC. It yields the protein CASGEGSGRGNEQFF.

This clone was found once. V is TRBV18 and J is TRBJ1-1; TRBD1 matches at 9 bases. V lost 2 bases to trimming and J lost 6 bases; unmatched junction nucleotides: 19. This CDR3 region has 19 residues. CDR1 and CDR2 from the germline V gene are KGHSH and LQKENI. CDR3 DNA: TGTGCCAGCTCACCATCCCCCCCGGGACAGGGCTATGAACGGCCTGAAGCTTTCTTT. Residues: CASSPSPPGQGYERPEAFF. The variable domain in full, with the rest retrieved from reference TRBV18 and TRBJ1-1, is NAGVMQNPRHLVRRRGQEARLRCSPMKGHSHVYWYRQLPEEGLKFMVYLQKENIIDESGMPKERFSAEFPKEGPSILRIQQVVRGDSAAYFCASSPSPPGQGYERPEAFFGQGTRLTVV.

V is TRBV15 and J is TRBJ1-5; TRBD1 agrees at 10 bases. Losses at the gene ends were 2 bases for V and 7 bases for J; bases not matched to a gene: 11. The CDR3 is 17 residues long. Germline lookup yields CDR1 LNHNV and CDR2 YYDKDF (reference sequence). The CDR3 loop reads CATSRRRFGQGEQPQHF. CDR3 in DNA: TGTGCCACCAGCAGACGACGGTTTGGACAGGGGGAACAGCCCCAGCATTTT.

The chain is built from TRBV6-5 and TRBJ1-2, with 11 positions matching TRBD1. CDR1 is MNHEY and CDR2 is SVGAGI in the germline V gene. Trimming removed 4 bases from V and 4 bases from J; junction bases left unmatched: 5. CDR3 length: 15 amino acids. The CDR3 sequence is CASSSRTGGVYGYTF. DNA of the CDR3: TGTGCCAGCAGTTCCCGGACAGGGGGCGTCTATGGCTACACCTTC.

Only a few counts were recorded for this clone. This sequence joins TRBV4-1 and TRBJ1-2; 8 bases agree with TRBD1. The CDR3 is made up of 16 amino acids. Trimming removed 4 bases from V and 1 base from J; junction bases left unmatched: 8. The germline CDR1 and CDR2 sequences are MGHRA and YSYEKL. For the CDR3, the DNA is TGCGCCAGCAGCCGGGGCCCGACAGGGGTTAACTATGGCTACACCTTC. It specifies CASSRGPTGVNYGYTF.

CDR3 coding DNA: TGTGCCAGCAGTTCCGGGGGAGCGTCCTACAATGAGCAGTTCTTC. Protein product: CASSSGGASYNEQFF. This rearrangement joins TRBV6-5 to TRBJ2-1, with a tentative D call TRBD2 (6 bases). The CDR3 spans 15 residues. V lost 4 bases, J lost 1 base, and 11 bases lay in between. CDR1 and CDR2 (germline): MNHEY, SVGAGI.

The chain is built from TRBV30 and TRBJ2-7; perhaps TRBD1 as D (5 bases). The CDR3 loop spans 11 amino acids. Germline V lookup: CDR1 GTSNPN, CDR2 SVGIG (reference sequence). Trimming pared 1 base from V and 6 bases from J, leaving 7 bases between. CDR3 DNA sequence: TGTGCCTGGAGTGCACAGGTCGAGCAGTACTTC. Translation gives CAWSAQVEQYF.